The 23 T cell receptor beta chains below were found in one sample sequenced in a study of early T cells in non-severe SARS-CoV-2 infection. TCRdb passed the 5' RACE reads through MiXCR, listing each CDR3 protein once. The profile shows about 43,000 distinct CDR3 sequences, roughly a tenth of them singletons. Sequencing input: whole blood. Receptors were obtained from an adult who was a healthcare worker with PCR-confirmed SARS-CoV-2 infection or an uninfected control (not recorded which).

This clonotype was counted between two and nine times. DNA of the CDR3: TGTGCCAGCAGTGACTCCCAGGGAAGCTACACCTTC. Encoded protein: CASSDSQGSYTF. J is TRBJ1-2 and V is TRBV6-4, with D tentatively TRBD1 (5 bases). CDR1 and CDR2 (germline): MRHNA, SNTAGT. V lost 0 bases to trimming and J lost 9 bases, with 8 bases between them. CDR3 size: 12 residues.

The chain uses TRBV5-5 and TRBJ1-2; 10 bases are a match to TRBD1. The ends lost 4 bases at V and 4 bases at J; junction bases unmatched: 7. CDR1 is SGHKS, CDR2 YYEKEE, per germline (reference sequence). The CDR3 totals 15 residues. The CDR3 here is CASSPTGGEGYGYTF. The CDR3, as DNA: TGTGCCAGCAGCCCGACAGGGGGCGAGGGCTATGGCTACACCTTC.

This clonotype was observed a handful of times. The V gene is TRBV11-3, the J gene TRBJ2-2; D tentatively reads TRBD1 or TRBD2 (5 bases each). The germline V gene has CDR1 SGHNT and CDR2 YENEEA. The CDR3 is 14 residues long. Between the trimmed V and J ends, which lost 1 base and 4 bases, there was a span of 7 bases. CDR3 amino acids: CASSLAGGTGELFF. The CDR3 coding sequence is TGTGCCAGCAGCTTAGCTGGGGGCACCGGGGAGCTGTTTTTT.

This sequence joins TRBV6-1 and TRBJ1-3; no clear D. The CDR3 runs 19 residues. Trimming took 9 bases from V and 1 from J, leaving 28 bases between them. From germline, CDR1 is MNHNS and CDR2 SASEGT. The CDR3 sequence: CASRFLQIRAEGSGNTIYF. CDR3 sequence (DNA): TGTGCCAGTCGGTTTCTCCAAATTCGGGCCGAGGGATCTGGAAACACCATATATTTT.

The chain has TRBV12-3 or TRBV12-4 and TRBJ2-7, with D maybe TRBD1 (5 bases). Trimming removed 2 bases from V and 5 bases from J, with 10 bases in between. The length of the CDR3 is 13 residues. CDR3: CASSLTQGNEQYF. Here the CDR3 DNA reads TGTGCCAGCAGTTTAACCCAGGGAAACGAGCAGTACTTC.

Notes on this clonotype: This may stem from a read error, because a much larger clone lies one nucleotide away. This chain uses TRBV10-3 with TRBJ2-7, with D possibly matching TRBD1 (6 bases). Trimming cost V 10 bases and J 3 bases, with 19 bases left between them. Germline CDR1 is ENHRY and CDR2 is SYGVKD. The CDR3 is made up of 14 amino acids. The CDR3 sequence is CATREDSGIYEQYF. CDR3 in DNA: TGTGCCACGCGCGAGGACAGTGGGATCTACGAGCAGTACTTC.

Many counts were recorded for this clonotype. The chain recombines TRBV19 with TRBJ2-7, with unresolved D. V dropped 0 bases and J dropped 0 bases, with 3 bases sitting between them. This CDR3 is built from 13 residues. Looked up from germline, CDR1 is LNHDA and CDR2 is SQIVND (reference sequence). Here the CDR3 reads CASSIDVSYEQYF. The CDR3, as DNA: TGTGCCAGTAGTATAGATGTCTCCTACGAGCAGTACTTC.

There are a few counts of this clonotype. This chain links TRBV12-5 with TRBJ2-6; unclear D gene. CDR1 LGHNT and CDR2 FRNRAP come from the germline V gene. This CDR3 region has 13 residues. The CDR3 region is CATSTSGANVLTF. DNA of the CDR3: TGTGCCACCTCGACTTCTGGGGCCAACGTCCTGACTTTC.

This clonotype was observed at least ten times. The rearrangement joins TRBV11-2 to TRBJ2-1; D unresolved. Germline V gene sequence: CDR1 SGHAT, CDR2 FQNNGV. CDR3 length: 12 residues. Trimming shortened V by 1 base and J by 5 bases, and 3 bases separated the two germline ends. The CDR3 nucleotides are TGTGCCAGCAGCTTAGCCAACAATGAGCAGTTCTTC. It is translated as CASSLANNEQFF.

This clonotype appeared many times. The chain couples TRBV18 to TRBJ1-1, with D tentatively TRBD1 (5 bases). The germline CDR1 and CDR2 sequences are KGHSH and LQKENI. This CDR3 contains 14 residues. V lost 0 bases and J 5 bases, leaving 10 bases between the germline ends. The CDR3 region is CASSPPNRHTEAFF. DNA for the CDR3: TGTGCCAGCTCACCACCGAACAGGCATACTGAAGCTTTCTTT.

This clonotype came up a few times. V and J are TRBV11-3 and TRBJ2-3; no firm D call. Trimming cost V 2 bases and J 4 bases, with 4 bases left between them. The CDR3 is made up of 12 amino acids. In germline, CDR1 is SGHNT, CDR2 YENEEA. The CDR3 here is CASSLYPDTQYF. The CDR3 coding sequence is TGTGCCAGCAGCTTATACCCAGATACGCAGTATTTT.

The sample holds many counts of this clonotype. V gene TRBV7-9 combines with J gene TRBJ2-3; 9 nucleotides line up with TRBD2. J lost 6 bases, V lost 4 bases, and 8 bases had no gene match. CDR3 length: 15 amino acids. Per the germline V gene, CDR1 is SEHNR and CDR2 is FQNEAQ (reference sequence). The CDR3 loop reads CASSWRASGADTQYF. DNA of the CDR3: TGTGCCAGCAGCTGGAGGGCTAGCGGGGCCGATACGCAGTATTTT. The variable domain in full, completed from reference TRBV7-9 and TRBJ2-3, reads DTGVSQNPRHKITKRGQNVTFRCDPISEHNRLYWYRQTLGQGPEFLTYFQNEAQLEKSRLLSDRFSAERPKGSFSTLEIQRTEQGDSAMYLCASSWRASGADTQYFGPGTRLTVL.

This chain joins TRBV5-5 and TRBJ1-4; TRBD1 is a possible D gene (5 bases). From germline, CDR1 is SGHKS and CDR2 YYEKEE (reference sequence). Trimming left V 0 bases short and J 5 bases short, with 11 bases between. CDR3 length: 15 amino acids. The CDR3 spells CASSLDPGRNEKLFF. CDR3 nucleotide sequence: TGTGCCAGCAGCTTGGATCCGGGACGAAATGAAAAACTGTTTTTT.

In its sample, this clonotype was seen many times. The genes are TRBV7-8 and TRBJ2-1; D is uncertain. The germline V gene encodes CDR1 SGHVS and CDR2 FQNEAQ. V was clipped by 2 bases and J by 6 bases, with 17 bases between them. The CDR3 loop spans 16 amino acids. The CDR3 loop reads CASSLPPWTVSNEQFF. CDR3 in DNA: TGTGCCAGCAGCTTACCCCCTTGGACGGTTTCCAATGAGCAGTTCTTC.

This clonotype was seen ten or more times. CDR3 DNA: TGCGCCAGCAGCTTGGATGGGACAGGGGCAGATACGCAGTATTTT. Protein: CASSLDGTGADTQYF. The V call is TRBV5-1, the J call TRBJ2-3, with 10 nucleotides matching TRBD1. V gave up 0 bases and J gave up 4 bases; unmatched junction bases: 2. Germline V gene data show CDR1 as SGHRS and CDR2 as YFSETQ. The CDR3 runs 15 residues. Filled out from reference TRBV5-1 and TRBJ2-3, the complete variable domain reads KAGVTQTPRYLIKTRGQQVTLSCSPISGHRSVSWYQQTPGQGLQFLFEYFSETQRNKGNFPGRFSGRQFSNSRSEMNVSTLELGDSALYLCASSLDGTGADTQYFGPGTRLTVL.

The sample holds many counts of this clonotype. The J gene is TRBJ2-2, the V gene TRBV12-3 or TRBV12-4; D is undetermined. Trimming removed 7 bases at V and 6 bases at J, with 9 bases between. The length of the CDR3 is 12 residues. The DNA of the CDR3 is TGTGCCAGCACCCCCCCCCCCGGGGAGCTGTTTTTT. It is translated as CASTPPPGELFF.

The chain employs TRBV9 and TRBJ2-7; 7 bases fit TRBD2. CDR1 is SGDLS, CDR2 YYNGEE, per germline. V shed 1 base and J 2 bases; nucleotides not matched to a gene: 3. The CDR3 totals 14 residues. The CDR3 DNA reads TGTGCCAGCAGCGTAACGAGCGGGGCCTACGAGCAGTACTTC. It specifies CASSVTSGAYEQYF.

For this clonotype: A much larger clone differs by one base, so this may be a read error. V and J are TRBV5-4 and TRBJ2-3; maybe TRBD2 (6 bases). The germline gives CDR1 SGHNT, CDR2 YYREEE (reference sequence). Trimming removed 9 bases at V and 8 bases at J, with 19 bases between. The CDR3 consists of 13 residues. CDR3 amino acids: CATNGGLGGTQYF. CDR3 coding DNA: TGTGCCACCAATGGGGGGTTGGGAGGTACGCAGTATTTT. The whole variable domain, filled in from reference TRBV5-4 and TRBJ2-3, reads ETGVTQSPTHLIKTRGQQVTLRCSSQSGHNTVSWYQQALGQGPQFIFQYYREEENGRGNFPPRFSGLQFPNYSSELNVNALELDDSALYLCATNGGLGGTQYFGPGTRLTVL.

V and J are TRBV7-9 and TRBJ2-6; 10 bases are shared with TRBD2. Germline CDR1 is SEHNR and CDR2 is FQNEAQ (reference sequence). Trimming removed 6 bases from V and 0 bases from J; junction bases left unmatched: 2. The CDR3 is 16 amino acids. The CDR3 loop is CASSSSGGSGANVLTF. DNA of the CDR3: TGTGCCAGCAGTTCTAGCGGGGGCTCTGGGGCCAACGTCCTGACTTTC.

The chain is built from TRBV18 and TRBJ2-3; unclear D gene. Trimming shortened V by 6 bases and J by 1 base, and 8 bases separated the two germline ends. The CDR3 is 13 amino acids. The germline V gene has CDR1 KGHSH and CDR2 LQKENI. This CDR3 reads CASSQRGTDTQYF. The CDR3 nucleotides are TGTGCCAGCTCCCAACGGGGCACAGATACGCAGTATTTT.

This clonotype has only a few counts. This chain links TRBV5-6 with TRBJ1-1; D gene ambiguous. CDR3 length: 14 amino acids. From germline, CDR1 is SGHDT and CDR2 YYEEEE. V was cut by 4 bases and J by 1 base, with 11 bases left in between. CDR3 protein: CASSLLTWNTEAFF. The CDR3 nucleotides are TGTGCCAGCAGCCTTCTGACCTGGAACACTGAAGCTTTCTTT. Full variable domain (rest looked up from reference TRBV5-6 and TRBJ1-1): DAGVTQSPTHLIKTRGQQVTLRCSPKSGHDTVSWYQQALGQGPQFIFQYYEEEERQRGNFPDRFSGHQFPNYSSELNVNALLLGDSALYLCASSLLTWNTEAFFGQGTRLTVV.

There are a few counts of this clonotype. The chain combines TRBV20-1 with TRBJ2-3, with a weak D call TRBD1 (5 bases). From germline, CDR1 is DFQATT and CDR2 SNEGSKA (reference sequence). The CDR3 sequence is 14 residues long. V was clipped by 2 bases and J by 2 bases, with 11 bases between them. As DNA, the CDR3 is TGCAGTGCTAGAAAGGGGCTTGTCACAGATACGCAGTATTTT. This sequence encodes CSARKGLVTDTQYF.

This chain joins TRBV4-2 and TRBJ2-7, with TRBD1 identical over 8 bases. J gave up 0 bases and V 4 bases, and 2 bases lay outside the gene matches. This CDR3 region has 14 residues. From germline, CDR1 is LGHNA and CDR2 YNFKEQ. CDR3 nucleotide sequence: TGTGCCAGCAGCCGCGACAGGGGCTCCTACGAGCAGTACTTC. The encoded protein is CASSRDRGSYEQYF.